The rows below give T cell receptor beta chains drawn from one sample of a study of blood T cells in healthy people across ages. MiXCR was run by TCRdb on the 5' RACE reads, yielding one entry per CDR3 protein. The sample holds hundreds of thousands of distinct CDR3 sequences, under 30% seen once. Sequenced: blood. Receptors were obtained from an elderly woman in good health. Both conserved end residues are part of each CDR3. The D gene is left open where the match is weak. A row's size may be missing; if present it is once, few, many or a size class.

CDR3: CATSKSGGGRTDTQYF; DNA: TGTGCCACCAGCAAATCGGGGGGGGGAAGGACAGATACGCAGTATTTT; J: TRBJ2-3; size: NA; V: TRBV15; D: TRBD2
CDR3: CASSEAVPTNEKLFF; DNA: TGTGCCAGCAGTGAAGCGGTCCCAACTAATGAAAAACTGTTTTTT; J: TRBJ1-4; size: NA; V: TRBV2; D: NA
CDR3: CSARDLLLAGGQTDTQYF; DNA: TGCAGTGCTAGAGATCTCCTACTAGCGGGGGGGCAAACAGATACGCAGTATTTT; J: TRBJ2-3; size: NA; V: TRBV20-1; D: TRBD2
CDR3: CASSQQGSRGEQYF; DNA: TGTGCCAGCAGTCAACAGGGGTCCCGAGGGGAGCAGTACTTC; J: TRBJ2-7; size: NA; V: TRBV12-3/TRBV12-4; D: TRBD1
CDR3: CSAREKGGYGYTF; DNA: TGCAGTGCTAGGGAGAAGGGCGGCTATGGCTACACCTTC; J: TRBJ1-2; size: many; V: TRBV20-1; D: NA
CDR3: CASRRSGRGDYNEQFF; DNA: TGTGCCAGCAGGAGGTCCGGGCGGGGGGATTACAATGAGCAGTTCTTC; J: TRBJ2-1; size: many; V: TRBV3-1; D: TRBD2
CDR3: CASSTTWDRGHEQYF; DNA: TGTGCCAGTAGTACAACCTGGGACAGGGGCCACGAGCAGTACTTC; J: TRBJ2-7; size: NA; V: TRBV19; D: TRBD1
CDR3: CASSLGVGKLQPQHF; DNA: TGTGCCAGCAGCTTAGGGGTCGGGAAACTTCAGCCCCAGCATTTT; J: TRBJ1-5; size: many; V: TRBV7-2; D: NA
CDR3: CASSQVSGRQLPSRSIYF; DNA: TGTGCCAGCAGCCAAGTGTCTGGAAGACAGCTACCATCCCGTTCCATATATTTT; J: TRBJ1-3; size: NA; V: TRBV3-1; D: NA
CDR3: CAWSRRADPPNEQYF; DNA: TGTGCCTGGAGTAGGCGAGCAGATCCTCCTAACGAGCAGTACTTC; J: TRBJ2-7; size: few; V: TRBV30; D: NA
CDR3: CASSQDRWETQYF; DNA: TGTGCCAGCAGCCAAGACCGGTGGGAGACCCAGTACTTC; J: TRBJ2-5; size: NA; V: TRBV3-1; D: NA
CDR3: CASSATSGARTSTDTQYF; DNA: TGTGCCAGCAGTGCGACTAGCGGGGCCCGGACTAGCACAGATACGCAGTATTTT; J: TRBJ2-3; size: many; V: TRBV6-1; D: TRBD2
CDR3: CASSLGLAGGPDTQYF; DNA: TGTGCCAGCAGCTTGGGACTAGCGGGAGGACCAGATACGCAGTATTTT; J: TRBJ2-3; size: NA; V: TRBV7-3; D: TRBD2
CDR3: CASTPRGFQETQYF; DNA: TGCGCCAGCACCCCCCGGGGATTCCAAGAGACCCAGTACTTC; J: TRBJ2-5; size: many; V: TRBV5-1; D: NA
CDR3: CASSRWGRKNTEAFF; DNA: TGTGCCAGCAGCCGCTGGGGGCGGAAGAACACTGAAGCTTTCTTT; J: TRBJ1-1; size: few; V: TRBV12-3/TRBV12-4; D: NA
CDR3: CASSLGSRDSNSPLHF; DNA: TGTGCCAGCAGCTTAGGAAGCCGGGACAGTAATTCACCCCTCCACTTT; J: TRBJ1-6; size: many; V: TRBV7-6; D: TRBD1
CDR3: CASSVSTGQVETQYF; DNA: TGTGCCAGCAGCGTTTCAACAGGGCAGGTTGAGACCCAGTACTTC; J: TRBJ2-5; size: many; V: TRBV9; D: NA
CDR3: CASSTTVSGTETQYF; DNA: TGTGCCAGCAGTACCACAGTTTCAGGGACAGAGACCCAGTACTTC; J: TRBJ2-5; size: many; V: TRBV28; D: NA
CDR3: CASSRGLGDTTDTQYF; DNA: TGTGCCAGTAGTAGGGGACTTGGGGACACGACAGATACGCAGTATTTT; J: TRBJ2-3; size: NA; V: TRBV19; D: NA
CDR3: CSVEGASESTDTQYF; DNA: TGCAGCGTTGAAGGGGCTAGCGAGAGCACAGATACGCAGTATTTT; J: TRBJ2-3; size: many; V: TRBV29-1; D: NA
CDR3: CSAHKGATYGYTF; DNA: TGCAGTGCTCATAAGGGGGCGACGTATGGCTACACCTTC; J: TRBJ1-2; size: many; V: TRBV20-1; D: TRBD1
CDR3: CASSEARADQPQHF; DNA: TGTGCCAGCAGTGAAGCAAGGGCAGATCAGCCCCAGCATTTT; J: TRBJ1-5; size: few; V: TRBV2; D: NA
CDR3: CASSRGGGGQYF; DNA: TGTGCCAGCAGCCGAGGGGGCGGCGGGCAGTACTTC; J: TRBJ2-7; size: few; V: TRBV3-1; D: TRBD1
CDR3: CASSSGHGYGEQFF; DNA: TGTGCCAGCAGTTCGGGTCATGGGTACGGTGAGCAGTTCTTC; J: TRBJ2-1; size: many; V: TRBV11-3; D: NA
CDR3: CSAREDRYNEQFF; DNA: TGCAGTGCTAGGGAGGACAGGTACAATGAGCAGTTCTTC; J: TRBJ2-1; size: many; V: TRBV20-1; D: TRBD1
CDR3: CASSMGAVTNYGYTF; DNA: TGTGCCAGTAGTATGGGGGCCGTCACTAACTATGGCTACACCTTC; J: TRBJ1-2; size: NA; V: TRBV19; D: NA
CDR3: CATRTVYEQYF; DNA: TGTGCCACACGGACAGTGTACGAGCAGTACTTC; J: TRBJ2-7; size: many; V: TRBV25-1; D: NA
CDR3: CAWSAGLSYEQYF; DNA: TGTGCCTGGAGTGCGGGGCTGTCCTACGAGCAGTACTTC; J: TRBJ2-7; size: few; V: TRBV30; D: NA
CDR3: CASSLAKSNEQFF; DNA: TGTGCCAGCAGCTTGGCTAAAAGCAATGAGCAGTTCTTC; J: TRBJ2-1; size: many; V: TRBV7-2; D: NA
CDR3: CASSSNAAGGGETQYF; DNA: TGTGCCAGCAGCTCAAACGCGGCAGGGGGCGGGGAGACCCAGTACTTC; J: TRBJ2-5; size: many; V: TRBV7-3; D: TRBD1
CDR3: CASSQEAGRGEQFF; DNA: TGTGCCAGCAGCCAAGAGGCAGGGAGGGGTGAGCAGTTCTTC; J: TRBJ2-1; size: many; V: TRBV3-1; D: TRBD2
CDR3: CASSQSGLAVEGETQYF; DNA: TGTGCCAGCAGTCAATCGGGACTAGCGGTCGAGGGCGAGACCCAGTACTTC; J: TRBJ2-5; size: many; V: TRBV2; D: TRBD2
CDR3: CSARPYRSGYTF; DNA: TGCAGTGCTAGACCCTACAGGAGCGGCTACACCTTC; J: TRBJ1-2; size: many; V: TRBV20-1; D: NA
CDR3: CASRTQGDEQYF; DNA: TGTGCCAGCAGGACACAGGGCGACGAGCAGTACTTC; J: TRBJ2-7; size: few; V: TRBV7-9; D: NA
CDR3: CASSPGPGWTEAFF; DNA: TGTGCCAGCAGCCCCGGTCCTGGGTGGACTGAAGCTTTCTTT; J: TRBJ1-1; size: many; V: TRBV7-3; D: NA
CDR3: CASGLGAGATDTQYF; DNA: TGTGCCAGCGGCTTAGGGGCGGGGGCTACAGATACGCAGTATTTT; J: TRBJ2-3; size: NA; V: TRBV7-3; D: NA
CDR3: CASTDLQGRTDTQYF; DNA: TGCGCCAGCACCGACCTACAGGGGCGAACAGATACGCAGTATTTT; J: TRBJ2-3; size: many; V: TRBV5-1; D: TRBD1
CDR3: CSARVHQSPTGTQYF; DNA: TGCAGTGCTAGAGTGCACCAGAGTCCCACAGGTACGCAGTATTTT; J: TRBJ2-3; size: NA; V: TRBV20-1; D: NA
CDR3: CASSQTSNQPQHF; DNA: TGTGCCAGCAGTCAGACAAGCAATCAGCCCCAGCATTTT; J: TRBJ1-5; size: many; V: TRBV3-1; D: NA
CDR3: CASSSSGTGAFNEKLFF; DNA: TGCGCCAGCAGCTCATCCGGGACAGGGGCATTCAATGAAAAACTGTTTTTT; J: TRBJ1-4; size: NA; V: TRBV5-1; D: TRBD1
CDR3: CASRRITEAFF; DNA: TGTGCCAGCAGGAGGATCACTGAAGCTTTCTTT; J: TRBJ1-1; size: NA; V: TRBV2; D: NA
CDR3: CASSVEGIRGSGYTF; DNA: TGTGCCAGCAGCGTAGAGGGGATAAGGGGTAGTGGCTACACCTTC; J: TRBJ1-2; size: many; V: TRBV9; D: NA
CDR3: CASRGDRNNEQFF; DNA: TGTGCCAGCAGGGGGGACAGAAACAATGAGCAGTTCTTC; J: TRBJ2-1; size: many; V: TRBV2; D: TRBD1
CDR3: CASREQGARNQPQHF; DNA: TGTGCCAGCAGGGAACAGGGGGCGCGAAATCAGCCCCAGCATTTT; J: TRBJ1-5; size: NA; V: TRBV6-2/TRBV6-3; D: TRBD1
CDR3: CASSDRTSAGKQFF; DNA: TGTGCCAGCAGCGACCGGACTAGCGCGGGAAAGCAGTTCTTC; J: TRBJ2-1; size: few; V: TRBV5-6; D: TRBD2
CDR3: CASSKGTVNEQFF; DNA: TGTGCCAGCAGCAAAGGGACCGTCAATGAGCAGTTCTTC; J: TRBJ2-1; size: NA; V: TRBV12-3/TRBV12-4; D: NA
CDR3: CASSLAVGGELFF; DNA: TGTGCCAGCAGCTTAGCGGTTGGCGGGGAGCTGTTTTTT; J: TRBJ2-2; size: NA; V: TRBV7-3; D: NA
CDR3: CSGVLNNYGYTF; DNA: TGCAGTGGGGTTCTAAATAACTATGGCTACACCTTC; J: TRBJ1-2; size: many; V: TRBV20-1; D: NA
CDR3: CSARLQGAVNQPQHF; DNA: TGCAGTGCTAGATTACAGGGGGCCGTCAATCAGCCCCAGCATTTT; J: TRBJ1-5; size: few; V: TRBV20-1; D: TRBD1
CDR3: CSVGQGSSYEQYF; DNA: TGCAGCGTTGGACAGGGTAGCTCCTACGAGCAGTACTTC; J: TRBJ2-7; size: many; V: TRBV29-1; D: TRBD1
CDR3: CGGGRLNTEAFF; DNA: TGCGGCGGGGGACGGCTGAACACTGAAGCTTTCTTT; J: TRBJ1-1; size: NA; V: TRBV29-1; D: NA
CDR3: CSVRSGQSSYGQYF; DNA: TGCAGCGTGAGGTCAGGGCAAAGCTCCTACGGGCAGTACTTC; J: TRBJ2-7; size: NA; V: TRBV29-1; D: NA
CDR3: CASSLMTRATIYNEQFF; DNA: TGTGCCAGCAGCTTGATGACCAGGGCTACGATATACAATGAGCAGTTCTTC; J: TRBJ2-1; size: many; V: TRBV5-6; D: NA
CDR3: CASRFTGQETQYF; DNA: TGTGCCAGCAGATTTACAGGGCAAGAGACCCAGTACTTC; J: TRBJ2-5; size: many; V: TRBV27; D: NA
CDR3: CATNNPGGGLGELFF; DNA: TGTGCCACCAACAATCCAGGGGGGGGACTCGGGGAGCTGTTTTTT; J: TRBJ2-2; size: few; V: TRBV5-4; D: NA